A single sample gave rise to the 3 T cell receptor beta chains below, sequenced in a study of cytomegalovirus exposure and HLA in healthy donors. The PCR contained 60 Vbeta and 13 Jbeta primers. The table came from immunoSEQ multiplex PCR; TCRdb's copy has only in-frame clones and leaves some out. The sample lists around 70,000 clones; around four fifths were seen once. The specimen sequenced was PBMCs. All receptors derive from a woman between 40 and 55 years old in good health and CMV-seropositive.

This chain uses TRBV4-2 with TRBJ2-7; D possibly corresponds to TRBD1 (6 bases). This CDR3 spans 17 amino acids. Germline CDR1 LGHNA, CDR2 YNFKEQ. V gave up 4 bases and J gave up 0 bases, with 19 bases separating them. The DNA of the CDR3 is TGTGCCAGCAGCCGAGCGACAGGTTTCGCGGCCTCCTACGAGCAGTACTTC. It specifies CASSRATGFAASYEQYF.

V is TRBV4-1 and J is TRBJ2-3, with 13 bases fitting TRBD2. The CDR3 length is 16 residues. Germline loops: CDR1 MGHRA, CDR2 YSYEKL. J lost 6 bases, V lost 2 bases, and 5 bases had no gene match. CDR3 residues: CASSQTSGGALDTQYF. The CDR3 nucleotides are TGCGCCAGCAGCCAAACTAGCGGGGGGGCCCTTGATACGCAGTATTTT.

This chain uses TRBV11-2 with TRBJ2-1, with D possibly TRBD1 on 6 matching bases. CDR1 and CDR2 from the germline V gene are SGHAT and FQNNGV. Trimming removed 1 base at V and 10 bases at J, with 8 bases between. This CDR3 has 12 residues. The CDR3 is CASSLGDTEQFF. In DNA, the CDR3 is TGTGCCAGCAGCTTAGGGGACACAGAGCAGTTCTTC.